Following are 28 T cell receptor beta chains from one sample sequenced in a study of cytomegalovirus exposure and HLA in healthy donors. PCR involved 60 Vbeta and 13 Jbeta primers. Clones were read by immunoSEQ multiplex PCR, and TCRdb kept only the in-frame ones, dropping some. This table has some 140,000 clones, 70% to 90% appearing once. The specimen was PBMCs. The receptors were gathered from a middle-aged woman in good health and CMV-seropositive.

A few counts support this clone. The same CDR3 also results from other DNA sequences found in this sample. V gene TRBV5-6 combines with J gene TRBJ2-5; 12 nucleotides align to TRBD2. V lost 5 bases to trimming and J lost 1 base; unmatched junction nucleotides: 3. The CDR3 has 15 residues. CDR1 and CDR2 from the germline V gene are SGHDT and YYEEEE. CDR3: CASSGLAGTQETQYF. The DNA of the CDR3 is TGTGCCAGCAGTGGACTAGCGGGAACCCAAGAGACCCAGTACTTC. Supplemented by reference TRBV5-6 and TRBJ2-5, the full variable domain reads DAGVTQSPTHLIKTRGQQVTLRCSPKSGHDTVSWYQQALGQGPQFIFQYYEEEERQRGNFPDRFSGHQFPNYSSELNVNALLLGDSALYLCASSGLAGTQETQYFGPGTRLLVL.

The chain employs TRBV9 and TRBJ2-3; 8 bases line up with TRBD2. J was trimmed by 4 bases and V by 0 bases; bases with no gene match: 7. The germline V gene has CDR1 SGDLS and CDR2 YYNGEE. There are 16 residues in the CDR3. The CDR3 reads CASSVVPSGSADTQYF. The CDR3 coding sequence is TGTGCCAGCAGCGTAGTACCTAGCGGGTCCGCAGATACGCAGTATTTT.

The chain joins TRBV9 to TRBJ2-3; TRBD2 matches at 10 bases. The CDR3 has 14 amino acids. After removal of 4 bases from V and 4 bases from J, the junction contained 3 bases not matched to a gene. Germline CDR1 and CDR2: SGDLS and YYNGEE. CDR3 sequence (DNA): TGTGCCAGCAGCCTTCTAGCGGGAGCAGATACGCAGTATTTT. Translated, it gives CASSLLAGADTQYF. Supplemented by reference TRBV9 and TRBJ2-3, the full variable domain reads DSGVTQTPKHLITATGQRVTLRCSPRSGDLSVYWYQQSLDQGLQFLIQYYNGEERAKGNILERFSAQQFPDLHSELNLSSLELGDSALYFCASSLLAGADTQYFGPGTRLTVL.

This clone has more than one count but fewer than ten. The chain couples TRBV6-1 to TRBJ1-1; 7 positions agree with TRBD1. Per germline, CDR1 MNHNS and CDR2 SASEGT. CDR3 length: 14 residues. The J segment lost 0 bases and the V segment lost 8 bases, leaving 6 bases of the junction unmatched. The CDR3 protein is CASQGQILNTEAFF. Written as DNA, the CDR3 is TGTGCCAGCCAGGGACAGATCTTGAACACTGAAGCTTTCTTT.

The rearrangement uses TRBV2 and TRBJ2-3; 7 positions match TRBD2. CDR1 SNHLY and CDR2 FYNNEI come from the germline V gene. Unmatched junction bases numbered 6, after V lost 6 bases and J lost 0 bases. The CDR3 is 15 amino acids. The CDR3 bases are TGTGCCAGCAGGGTAAGCGGGGCGAGCACAGATACGCAGTATTTT. Encoded protein: CASRVSGASTDTQYF.

The CDR3 nucleotides read TGTGCCACGGGACAGGATAGCTCCTACGAGCAGTACTTC. Residues: CATGQDSSYEQYF. The chain uses TRBV10-3 and TRBJ2-7; 8 bases line up with TRBD1. J lost 0 bases, V lost 10 bases, and 5 bases had no gene match. The length of the CDR3 is 13 residues. Germline CDR1 ENHRY, CDR2 SYGVKD.

This clone was seen only a few times. The V and J genes are TRBV19 and TRBJ1-1; TRBD1 matches 7 bases. The V and J ends lost 5 bases and 0 bases, in that order; junction bases with no gene match: 9. Germline V gene data show CDR1 as LNHDA and CDR2 as SQIVND (reference sequence). This CDR3 is built from 16 residues. The CDR3 region has the DNA TGTGCCAGTAGTCCCGGAAGGACAGGACTGAACACTGAAGCTTTCTTT. As protein: CASSPGRTGLNTEAFF.

This chain joins TRBV7-9 and TRBJ2-1; 10 bases are a match to TRBD2. The CDR3 extends over 15 amino acids. V was pared by 5 bases and J by 2 bases, with 3 bases of the junction left unmatched. CDR1 is SEHNR, CDR2 FQNEAQ, per germline (reference sequence). The CDR3 here is CASSKSGRAYNEQFF. The CDR3 bases are TGTGCCAGCAGCAAGAGCGGGAGGGCCTACAATGAGCAGTTCTTC.

V and J are TRBV2 and TRBJ2-3; the D is unclear. CDR1 SNHLY and CDR2 FYNNEI come from the germline V gene. The V end lost 7 bases, the J end lost 2 bases, and 13 bases lay between the germline ends. There are 14 residues in the CDR3. The CDR3 spells CASTPSRLTDTQYF. The CDR3 region has the DNA TGTGCCAGCACTCCTTCCAGACTCACAGATACGCAGTATTTT.

V and J are TRBV21-1 and TRBJ2-7; the D call in the table, TRBD2, was not verified against the DNA. TRBV21-1 is designated a pseudogene. The CDR3 sequence is 18 residues long. This chain's CDR3 is CASSKDATTFRSTYEQYF. The CDR3 DNA sequence: TGTGCCAGCAGCAAAGATGCGACTACCTTTAGATCGACCTACGAGCAGTACTTC.

CDR3 bases: TGTGCCTGGATAGCTTGGGACTCTAATTCACCCCTCCACTTT. Encoded protein: CAWIAWDSNSPLHF. V and J are TRBV30 and TRBJ1-6; a weak D match, TRBD1 (5 bases). The V and J ends lost 4 bases and 6 bases respectively, with 13 bases between them. The germline V gene encodes CDR1 GTSNPN and CDR2 SVGIG (reference sequence). The CDR3 consists of 14 residues.

The J gene is TRBJ2-3, the V gene TRBV7-3; 8 nucleotides line up with TRBD2. This CDR3 spans 14 amino acids. From germline, CDR1 is SGHTA and CDR2 FQGTGA. V gave up 8 bases and J gave up 0 bases; unmatched junction bases: 4. CDR3 in amino acids: CASLPSGSTDTQYF. The CDR3 nucleotides are TGTGCCAGCCTTCCTAGCGGGAGCACAGATACGCAGTATTTT.

The rearrangement links TRBV27 to TRBJ2-2; D remains ambiguous. Germline CDR1 and CDR2: MNHEY and SMNVEV (reference sequence). The CDR3 spans 13 residues. Between the trimmed V and J ends, which lost 8 bases and 1 base, there was a span of 8 bases. For the CDR3, the DNA is TGTGCCAGCGCCGCGAGGAACACCGGGGAGCTGTTTTTT. This encodes CASAARNTGELFF.

This clone came up a few times. The gene calls are TRBV6-1 and TRBJ2-6, with unresolved D. V was cut by 7 bases and J by 0 bases, with 10 bases left in between. Germline lookup yields CDR1 MNHNS and CDR2 SASEGT. The length of the CDR3 is 15 residues. Written as DNA, the CDR3 is TGTGCCAGCACAGGTTCAAGCTCTGGGGCCAACGTCCTGACTTTC. It codes for CASTGSSSGANVLTF.

The chain couples TRBV18 to TRBJ1-1, with D uncertain. CDR3 size: 13 residues. Trimming took off 5 bases at V and 0 bases at J, with 7 bases between the two ends. CDR1 is KGHSH, CDR2 LQKENI, per germline. CDR3 in amino acids: CASSDKLNTEAFF. CDR3 bases: TGTGCCAGCTCAGATAAGCTGAACACTGAAGCTTTCTTT.

The chain employs TRBV9 and TRBJ1-4, with D perhaps matching TRBD1 (5 bases). Per the germline V gene, CDR1 is SGDLS and CDR2 is YYNGEE. The CDR3 spans 18 residues. V was pared by 3 bases and J by 5 bases, with 23 bases between. The DNA for the CDR3 is TGTGCCAGCAGCGCCCACAAGACAGATAACCCATTGAATGAAAAACTGTTTTTT. Its translation is CASSAHKTDNPLNEKLFF.

V is TRBV6-4 and J is TRBJ1-2, with D unresolved. CDR3 size: 13 residues. Germline values: CDR1 MRHNA, CDR2 SNTAGT. The V end lost 4 bases, the J end lost 1 base, and 7 bases lay between the germline ends. The CDR3 region is CASSAGFNYGYTF. The CDR3 bases are TGTGCCAGCAGTGCGGGGTTTAACTATGGCTACACCTTC.

This clone was detected a few times. J is TRBJ1-1 and V is TRBV5-1; TRBD1 agrees at 7 bases. The CDR3 has 14 residues. The germline CDR1 and CDR2 sequences are SGHRS and YFSETQ. J gave up 5 bases and V 0 bases, and 4 bases lay outside the gene matches. The CDR3 region has the DNA TGCGCCAGCAGCTTGGTAAGGGGGCGGACTGAAGCTTTCTTT. Translating it yields CASSLVRGRTEAFF.

This chain connects TRBV27 to TRBJ2-3, with a tentative D call TRBD2 (6 bases). Deletions cut 5 bases from V and 1 base from J, with 10 bases between. CDR1 is MNHEY and CDR2 is SMNVEV in the germline V gene (reference sequence). The CDR3 length is 14 residues. CDR3 amino acids: CASSRREGTDTQYF. CDR3 DNA: TGTGCCAGCAGTAGGAGGGAGGGCACAGATACGCAGTATTTT.

This clone was counted between two and nine times. J is TRBJ1-2 and V is TRBV2; possible D gene TRBD1, 5 bases. The CDR3 has 13 residues. Germline V gene data show CDR1 as SNHLY and CDR2 as FYNNEI. With 2 bases removed from V and 4 bases from J, the gap between germline ends came to 8 bases. CDR3 bases: TGTGCCAGCAGTGAAAAGGGGCCCTATGGCTACACCTTC. Its protein product is CASSEKGPYGYTF. Full variable domain (missing parts from reference TRBV2 and TRBJ1-2): EPEVTQTPSHQVTQMGQEVILRCVPISNHLYFYWYRQILGQKVEFLVSFYNNEISEKSEIFDDQFSVERPDGSNFTLKIRSTKLEDSAMYFCASSEKGPYGYTFGSGTRLTVV.

The V gene is TRBV5-6, the J gene TRBJ2-7; 7 positions agree with TRBD1. The length of the CDR3 is 15 residues. V gave up 4 bases and J gave up 0 bases; unmatched junction bases: 7. Germline-derived CDR1 and CDR2 are SGHDT and YYEEEE. This chain's CDR3 is CASSAEDRFSYEQYF. CDR3 DNA sequence: TGTGCCAGCAGCGCGGAGGACAGGTTCTCCTACGAGCAGTACTTC.

This chain links TRBV20-1 with TRBJ2-5; D gene unclear. CDR3 length: 11 amino acids. V dropped 3 bases and J dropped 5 bases, with 7 bases sitting between them. CDR1 DFQATT and CDR2 SNEGSKA come from the germline V gene (reference sequence). CDR3 sequence reads: CSARVVETQYF. The CDR3 nucleotides are TGCAGTGCTAGGGTAGTTGAGACCCAGTACTTC.

This sequence joins TRBV6-7 and TRBJ2-7; 8 bases map to TRBD1. TRBV6-7 is an open reading frame whose function is uncertain. This CDR3 region has 14 residues. After removal of 7 bases from V and 1 base from J, the junction contained 6 bases not matched to a gene. CDR3 DNA sequence: TGTGCCAGCATCGGGACAGGATTTTCCTACGAGCAGTACTTC. This gives the protein CASIGTGFSYEQYF.

The V gene is TRBV4-1, the J gene TRBJ2-1; the match to TRBD2 covers 12 bases. From germline, CDR1 is MGHRA and CDR2 YSYEKL. CDR3 length: 17 residues. V was clipped by 4 bases and J by 0 bases; unmatched bases: 4. CDR3 sequence reads: CASSRSTSGSSYNEQFF. The CDR3 coding sequence is TGCGCCAGCAGCCGCTCGACTAGCGGGAGCTCCTACAATGAGCAGTTCTTC.

The chain recombines TRBV14 with TRBJ2-3, with D maybe TRBD1 (5 bases). CDR1 and CDR2 (germline): SGHDN, FVKESK. The CDR3 has 15 amino acids. V lost 4 bases to trimming and J lost 3 bases, with 14 bases between them. The CDR3 DNA reads TGTGCCAGCAGCCCACCAGGGAAGAGAACAGATACGCAGTATTTT. Translating it yields CASSPPGKRTDTQYF.

V gene TRBV7-9 combines with J gene TRBJ2-1; 8 nucleotides line up with TRBD2. Trimming cost V 5 bases and J 9 bases; bases outside gene matches: 12. CDR1 SEHNR and CDR2 FQNEAQ come from the germline V gene (reference sequence). This CDR3 comprises 15 residues. For the CDR3, the DNA is TGTGCCAGCAGCCCACCCACCGGGAGGGCGGGTGAGCAGTTCTTC. Its translation: CASSPPTGRAGEQFF. The whole variable domain, remainder taken from reference TRBV7-9 and TRBJ2-1, is DTGVSQNPRHKITKRGQNVTFRCDPISEHNRLYWYRQTLGQGPEFLTYFQNEAQLEKSRLLSDRFSAERPKGSFSTLEIQRTEQGDSAMYLCASSPPTGRAGEQFFGPGTRLTVL.

The gene calls are TRBV5-5 and TRBJ1-2; 9 positions match TRBD1. V lost 0 bases, J lost 4 bases, and 4 bases stayed unmatched. The length of the CDR3 is 15 residues. The V gene's germline CDR1 is SGHKS and CDR2 YYEKEE (reference sequence). In nucleotides, the CDR3 is TGTGCCAGCAGCTTGGCGGGACAGGGATTCTATGGCTACACCTTC. Its protein is CASSLAGQGFYGYTF.

This chain joins TRBV14 and TRBJ2-7; 7 bases are shared with TRBD1. With V trimmed by 2 bases and J by 5 bases, 12 bases remained unmatched. The CDR3 loop spans 16 amino acids. Per germline, CDR1 SGHDN and CDR2 FVKESK. CDR3 sequence: CASSQLQVQGSHEQYF. For the CDR3, the DNA is TGTGCCAGCAGCCAACTTCAGGTACAGGGGTCCCACGAGCAGTACTTC.